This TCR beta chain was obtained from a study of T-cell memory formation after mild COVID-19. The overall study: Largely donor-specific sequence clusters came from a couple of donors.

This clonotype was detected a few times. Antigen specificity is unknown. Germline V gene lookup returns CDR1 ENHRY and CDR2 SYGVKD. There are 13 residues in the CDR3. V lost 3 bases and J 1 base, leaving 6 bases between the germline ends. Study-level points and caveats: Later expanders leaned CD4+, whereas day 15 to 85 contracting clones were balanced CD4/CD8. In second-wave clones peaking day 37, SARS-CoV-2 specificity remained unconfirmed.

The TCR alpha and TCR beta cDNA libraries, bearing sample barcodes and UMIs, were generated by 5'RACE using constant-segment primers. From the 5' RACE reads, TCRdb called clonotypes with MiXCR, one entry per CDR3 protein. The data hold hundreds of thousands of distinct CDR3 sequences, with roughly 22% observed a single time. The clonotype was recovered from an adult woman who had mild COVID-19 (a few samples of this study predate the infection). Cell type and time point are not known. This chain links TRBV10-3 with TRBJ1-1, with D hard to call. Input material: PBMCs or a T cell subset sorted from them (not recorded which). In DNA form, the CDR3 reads TGTGCCATCAGTGACGGGTCGAACACTGAAGCTTTCTTT. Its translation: CAISDGSNTEAFF.